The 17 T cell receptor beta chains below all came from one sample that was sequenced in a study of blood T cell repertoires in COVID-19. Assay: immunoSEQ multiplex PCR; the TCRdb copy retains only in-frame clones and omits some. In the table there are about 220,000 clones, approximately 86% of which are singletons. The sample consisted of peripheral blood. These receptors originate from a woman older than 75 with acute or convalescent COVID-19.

CDR3 region: CASSLVPNTGVAEAFF. CDR3 nucleotides: TGCGCCAGCAGCTTAGTCCCAAACACAGGGGTCGCTGAAGCTTTCTTT. J is TRBJ1-1 and V is TRBV5-1; 7 bases are a match to TRBD1. Germline V gene sequence: CDR1 SGHRS, CDR2 YFSETQ. V dropped 2 bases and J dropped 6; count of bases not matched to a gene: 13. CDR3 length: 16 amino acids.

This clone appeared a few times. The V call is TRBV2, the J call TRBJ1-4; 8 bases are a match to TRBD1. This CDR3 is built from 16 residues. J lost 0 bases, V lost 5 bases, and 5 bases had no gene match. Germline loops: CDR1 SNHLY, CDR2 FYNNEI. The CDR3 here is CASSLTGVATNEKLFF. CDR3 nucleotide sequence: TGTGCCAGCAGTTTGACAGGGGTTGCAACTAATGAAAAACTGTTTTTT.

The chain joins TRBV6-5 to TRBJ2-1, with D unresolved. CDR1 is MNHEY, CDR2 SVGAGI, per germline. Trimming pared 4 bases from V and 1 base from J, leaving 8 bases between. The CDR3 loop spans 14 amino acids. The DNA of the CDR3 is TGTGCCAGCAGTTTTTCAGTTTCCTACAATGAGCAGTTCTTC. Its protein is CASSFSVSYNEQFF.

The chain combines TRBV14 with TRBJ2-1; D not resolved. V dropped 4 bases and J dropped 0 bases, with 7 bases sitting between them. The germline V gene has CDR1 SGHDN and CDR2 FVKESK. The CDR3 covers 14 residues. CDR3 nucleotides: TGTGCCAGCAGCCCCCTACTCTCCTACAATGAGCAGTTCTTC. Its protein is CASSPLLSYNEQFF.

The CDR3 loop reads CASTPGGRVEKLFF. CDR3 DNA: TGTGCCAGCACCCCCGGGGGGCGGGTTGAAAAACTGTTTTTT. The V and J genes are TRBV6-5 and TRBJ1-4; tentative D call: TRBD1 (6 bases). This CDR3 contains 14 residues. With 7 bases removed from V and 7 bases from J, the gap between germline ends came to 16 bases. The germline gives CDR1 MNHEY, CDR2 SVGAGI.

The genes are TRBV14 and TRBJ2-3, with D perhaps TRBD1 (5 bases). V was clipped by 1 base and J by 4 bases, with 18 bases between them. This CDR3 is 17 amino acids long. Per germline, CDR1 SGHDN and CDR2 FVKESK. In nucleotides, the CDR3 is TGTGCCAGCAGCCAAGGTTGGGTTGGCAGGGTGCCAGATACGCAGTATTTT. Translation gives CASSQGWVGRVPDTQYF.

The CDR3 coding sequence is TGCGCCAGCAGCTTACAGGGTAGAGCAGATACGCAGTATTTT. Translated: CASSLQGRADTQYF. V is TRBV5-1 and J is TRBJ2-3, with D perhaps TRBD1 (6 bases). Between the trimmed V and J ends, which lost 2 bases and 4 bases, there was a span of 11 bases. The CDR3 has 14 residues. CDR1 is SGHRS, CDR2 YFSETQ, per germline.

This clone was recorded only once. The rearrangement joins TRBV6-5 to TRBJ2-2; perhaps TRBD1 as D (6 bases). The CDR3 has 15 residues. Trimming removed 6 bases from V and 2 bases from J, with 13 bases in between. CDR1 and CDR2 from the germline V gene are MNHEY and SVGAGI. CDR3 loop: CASSWGQTNTGELFF. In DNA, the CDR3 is TGTGCCAGCAGCTGGGGGCAGACCAACACCGGGGAGCTGTTTTTT.

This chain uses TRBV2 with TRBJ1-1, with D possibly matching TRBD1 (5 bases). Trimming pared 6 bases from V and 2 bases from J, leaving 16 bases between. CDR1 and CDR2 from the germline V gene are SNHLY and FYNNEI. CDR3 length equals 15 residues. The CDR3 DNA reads TGTGCCAGCAGAACCTCACAGGTCCCAAACACTGAAGCTTTCTTT. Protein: CASRTSQVPNTEAFF.

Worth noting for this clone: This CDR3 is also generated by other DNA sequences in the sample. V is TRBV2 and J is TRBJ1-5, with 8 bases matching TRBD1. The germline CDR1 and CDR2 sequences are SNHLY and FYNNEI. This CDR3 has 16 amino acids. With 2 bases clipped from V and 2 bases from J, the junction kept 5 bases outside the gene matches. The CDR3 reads CASSEIGQGGNQPQHF. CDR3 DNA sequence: TGTGCCAGCAGTGAAATCGGACAGGGAGGCAATCAGCCCCAGCATTTT.

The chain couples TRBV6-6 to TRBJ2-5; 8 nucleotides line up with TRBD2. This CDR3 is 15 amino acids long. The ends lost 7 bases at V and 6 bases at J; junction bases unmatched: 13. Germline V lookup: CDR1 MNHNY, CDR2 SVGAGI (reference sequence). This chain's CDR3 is CASKQAGDRVQTQYF. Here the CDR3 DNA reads TGTGCCAGCAAGCAAGCGGGGGACCGTGTACAGACCCAGTACTTC.

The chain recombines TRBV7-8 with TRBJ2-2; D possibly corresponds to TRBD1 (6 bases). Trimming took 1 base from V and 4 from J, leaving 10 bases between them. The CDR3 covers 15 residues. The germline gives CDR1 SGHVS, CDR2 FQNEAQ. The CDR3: CASSLVGRGTGELFF. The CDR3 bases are TGTGCCAGCAGCTTAGTCGGCAGGGGCACCGGGGAGCTGTTTTTT.

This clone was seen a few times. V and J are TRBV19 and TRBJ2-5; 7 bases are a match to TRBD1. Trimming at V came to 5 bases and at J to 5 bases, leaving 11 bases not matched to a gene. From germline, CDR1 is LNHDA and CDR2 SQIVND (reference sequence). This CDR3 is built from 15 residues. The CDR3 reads CASSSQATGTETQYF. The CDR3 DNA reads TGTGCCAGTAGTTCCCAAGCGACAGGGACGGAGACCCAGTACTTC.

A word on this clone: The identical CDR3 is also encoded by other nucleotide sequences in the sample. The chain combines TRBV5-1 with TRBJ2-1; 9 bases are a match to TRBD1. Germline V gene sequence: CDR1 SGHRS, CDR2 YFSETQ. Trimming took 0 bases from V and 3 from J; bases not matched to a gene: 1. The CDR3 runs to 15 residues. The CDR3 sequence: CASSLGQGVYNEQFF. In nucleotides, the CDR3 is TGCGCCAGCAGCTTGGGACAGGGGGTCTACAATGAGCAGTTCTTC.

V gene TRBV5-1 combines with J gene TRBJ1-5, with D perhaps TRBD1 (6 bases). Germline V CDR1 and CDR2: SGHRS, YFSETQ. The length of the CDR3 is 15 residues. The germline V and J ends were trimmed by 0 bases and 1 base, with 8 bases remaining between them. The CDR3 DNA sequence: TGCGCCAGCAGCTTGGGGACAGAGAGCAATCAGCCCCAGCATTTT. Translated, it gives CASSLGTESNQPQHF.

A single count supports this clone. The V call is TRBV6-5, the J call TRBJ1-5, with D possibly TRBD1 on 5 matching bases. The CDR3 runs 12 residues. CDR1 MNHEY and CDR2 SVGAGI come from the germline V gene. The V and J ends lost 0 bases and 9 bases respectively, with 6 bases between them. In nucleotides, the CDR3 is TGTGCCAGCAGTTACTCCACAGGGCCCCAGCATTTT. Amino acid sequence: CASSYSTGPQHF.

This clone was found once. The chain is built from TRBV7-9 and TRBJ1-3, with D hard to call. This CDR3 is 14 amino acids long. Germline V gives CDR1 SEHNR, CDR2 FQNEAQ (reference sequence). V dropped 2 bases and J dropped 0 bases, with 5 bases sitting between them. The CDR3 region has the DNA TGTGCCAGCAGCTTATCCTCCTCTGGAAACACCATATATTTT. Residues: CASSLSSSGNTIYF.